This TCR beta chain is drawn from a study of human T cells and chemical hapten exposure. Findings of the study overall: Patch test score tracked positively with PT1 expanded TCR counts.

Notes on this clonotype: Antigen: not known.

The germline V and J ends were trimmed by 7 bases and 2 bases, with 14 bases remaining between them. Germline V CDR1 and CDR2: LNHDA, SQIVND (reference sequence). This CDR3 is built from 14 residues. Time point of the sample: patch test 2, 6 weeks after DPC sensitization. This sample's treatment: therapeutic diphenylcyclopropenone sensitization with weekly scalp DPC. Via MiXCR, TCRdb re-called the RACE reads, giving one row per CDR3 protein. The repertoire holds about 100,000 distinct CDR3 sequences, with about an eighth as singletons. Sequenced here: whole blood, sampled in connection with sensitization to the hapten diphenylcyclopropenone (DPC). The sequence was obtained from a woman between 35 and 50 years old with alopecia areata. Some clones in this sample may be carry-over from other donors' samples. The chain combines TRBV19 with TRBJ2-5; D unclear. In DNA, the CDR3 is TGTGCCAGTACCACCGGGCCCCAACAAGAGACCCAGTACTTC. This encodes CASTTGPQQETQYF.